This T cell receptor (beta chain) was retrieved from a study of blood T cell repertoires in COVID-19. Participants, roughly 18 to 90 years old, spanned some 23 US areas. Sequencing used immunoSEQ multiplex PCR; TCRdb keeps in-frame clones, though not all of them. The repertoire holds some 200,000 clones, with roughly 91% as singletons. The CDR3 spans 15 residues. CDR1 and CDR2 (germline): MNHEY, SVGAGI. The ends lost 2 bases at V and 7 bases at J; junction bases unmatched: 6. The sequence derives from a man aged 25-45 years in a cohort exposed to, infected with or recovered from COVID-19 (not recorded which). The chain joins TRBV6-5 to TRBJ2-1; 9 positions match TRBD1. Sample: PBMCs or T cells enriched from blood (not recorded which). CDR3 sequence (DNA): TGTGCCAGCAGTTACCGTGGGACAGGGAGGAATGAGCAGTTCTTC. It yields the protein CASSYRGTGRNEQFF.